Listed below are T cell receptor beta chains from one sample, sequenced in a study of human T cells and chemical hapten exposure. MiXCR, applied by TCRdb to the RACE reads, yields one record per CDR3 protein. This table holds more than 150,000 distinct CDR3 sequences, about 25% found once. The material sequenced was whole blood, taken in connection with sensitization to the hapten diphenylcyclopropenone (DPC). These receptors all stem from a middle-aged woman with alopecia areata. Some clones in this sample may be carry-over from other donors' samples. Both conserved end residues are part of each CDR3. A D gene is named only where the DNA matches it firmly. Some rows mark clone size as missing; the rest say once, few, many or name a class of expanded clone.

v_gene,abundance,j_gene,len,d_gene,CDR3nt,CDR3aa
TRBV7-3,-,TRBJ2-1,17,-,TGTGCCAGCAGCTTATATGCATCGGCTGATCGCAACAATGAGCAGTTCTTC,CASSLYASADRNNEQFF
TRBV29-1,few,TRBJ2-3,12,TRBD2,TGCAGCGTTGAGGGACTAGAAGATACGCAGTATTTT,CSVEGLEDTQYF
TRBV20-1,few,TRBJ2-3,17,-,TGCAGTGCTTTGATCATGCTGGGGGGACACTTCACAGATACGCAGTATTTT,CSALIMLGGHFTDTQYF
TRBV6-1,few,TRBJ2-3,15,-,TGTGCCAGCAGTGAAAATCTAGCCAGCACAGATACGCAGTATTTT,CASSENLASTDTQYF
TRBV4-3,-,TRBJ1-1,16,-,TGCGCCAGCAGCCAAACCCTCATGGGCATGAACACTGAAGCTTTCTTT,CASSQTLMGMNTEAFF
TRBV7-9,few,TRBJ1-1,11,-,TGTGCCAGCACCCTCATCAGTGAAGCTTTCTTT,CASTLISEAFF
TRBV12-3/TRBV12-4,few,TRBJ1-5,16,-,TGTGCCAGCAGTTCTTTGGTCGGCCTGGACGTTCAGCCCCAGCATTTT,CASSSLVGLDVQPQHF
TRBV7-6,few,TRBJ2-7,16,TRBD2,TGTGCCAGCAGCCCCACCCCTAGCGGATCCTCCTACGAGCAGTACTTC,CASSPTPSGSSYEQYF
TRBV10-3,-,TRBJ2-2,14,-,TGTGCCACTACGGTGACGGGGCGGACCGGGGAGCTGTTTTTT,CATTVTGRTGELFF
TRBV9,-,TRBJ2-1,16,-,TGTGCCAGCAGCGTAAGGGGGGGGGTCCTTGACAATGAGCAGTTCTTC,CASSVRGGVLDNEQFF
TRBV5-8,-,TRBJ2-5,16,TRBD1,TGTGCCAGCAGCTTGGCAGGGGGCCCTCGTCGGGAGACCCAGTACTTC,CASSLAGGPRRETQYF
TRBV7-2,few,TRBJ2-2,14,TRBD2,TGTGCCAGCAGCGGGACTAGCTACACCGGGGAGCTGTTTTTT,CASSGTSYTGELFF
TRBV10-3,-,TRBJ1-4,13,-,TGTGCCATCAGAGAGCCTCCGGGCGAAAAACTGTTTTTT,CAIREPPGEKLFF
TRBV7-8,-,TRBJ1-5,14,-,TGTGCCAGCAGCTTTGGGGGGGTAAATGGGCCCCAGCATTTT,CASSFGGVNGPQHF
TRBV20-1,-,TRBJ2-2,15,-,TGCAGTGCTCCCGACTACTCCCGGCCCACCGGGGAGCTGTTTTTT,CSAPDYSRPTGELFF
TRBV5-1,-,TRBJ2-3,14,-,TGCGCCAGCAGCTTAGTGGCCACCACAGATACGCAGTATTTT,CASSLVATTDTQYF
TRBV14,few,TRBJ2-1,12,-,TGTGCCAGCAGCCAAGATTACAATGAGCAGTTCTTC,CASSQDYNEQFF
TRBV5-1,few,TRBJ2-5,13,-,TGCGCCAGCAGCATTAGGGGGCAAGAGACCCAGTACTTC,CASSIRGQETQYF
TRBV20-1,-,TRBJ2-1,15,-,TGCAGTGCCACCCAGGGGTCCAGCTCCTACAATGAGCAGTTCTTC,CSATQGSSSYNEQFF
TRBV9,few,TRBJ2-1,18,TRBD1,TGTGCCAGCAGCGTAGTTGGGACAGGGGGCGCGAGTTTGGATGAGCAGTTCTTC,CASSVVGTGGASLDEQFF
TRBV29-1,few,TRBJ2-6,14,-,TGCAGCGTTGAAAGTGGCTCTGGGGCCAACGTCCTGACTTTC,CSVESGSGANVLTF
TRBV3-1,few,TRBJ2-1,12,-,TGTGCCAGCAGCCAAGAGTACCGCCGGCAGTTCTTC,CASSQEYRRQFF
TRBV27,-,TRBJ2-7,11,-,TGTGCCAGCAGCTCCCTCTACGAGCAGTACTTC,CASSSLYEQYF
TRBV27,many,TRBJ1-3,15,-,TGTGCCAGCAGCCCGTACTCAACTGGTGGAAACACCATATATTTT,CASSPYSTGGNTIYF
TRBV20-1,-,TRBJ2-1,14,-,TGCAGTGCTAGAGATGGACGGGGGCACAGGGAGCAGTTCTTC,CSARDGRGHREQFF
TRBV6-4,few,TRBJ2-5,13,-,TGTGCCAGCGATCCCGGGGTACAAGAGACCCAGTACTTC,CASDPGVQETQYF
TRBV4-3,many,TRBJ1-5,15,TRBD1,TGCGCCAGCAGCCAAGATAGACAGGGGGTTCAGCCCCAGCATTTT,CASSQDRQGVQPQHF
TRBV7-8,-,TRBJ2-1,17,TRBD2,TGTGCCAGCACCGTGACTAGCGGGAGGTCCATACGCGATGAGCAGTTCTTC,CASTVTSGRSIRDEQFF
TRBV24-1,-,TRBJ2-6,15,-,TGTGCCACCAGTGATTCAGGGACTGGGGCCAACGTCCTGACTTTC,CATSDSGTGANVLTF
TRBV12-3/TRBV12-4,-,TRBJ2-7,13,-,TGTGCCAGCAGTTTAGCAGTGAACTACGAGCAGTACTTC,CASSLAVNYEQYF
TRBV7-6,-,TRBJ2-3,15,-,TGTGCCAGCAGCTTACGGACAGAAAGCACAGATACGCAGTATTTT,CASSLRTESTDTQYF
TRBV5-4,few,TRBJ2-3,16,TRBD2,TGTGCCAGCGGGGAGACTAGCGGGGTTAGCACAGATACGCAGTATTTT,CASGETSGVSTDTQYF
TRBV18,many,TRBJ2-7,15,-,TGTGCCAGCTCACCGAACAGTAGGGCAGGGGACGAGCAGTACTTC,CASSPNSRAGDEQYF
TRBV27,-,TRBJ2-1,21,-,TGTGCCAGCAGTCCGCGGGGTATCAGGGGCGGACGCTACTCCTCCTACAATGAGCAGTTCTTC,CASSPRGIRGGRYSSYNEQFF
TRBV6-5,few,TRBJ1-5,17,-,TGTGCCAGCAGTTCGGGGCGGGGTATATTTGGCAATCAGCCCCAGCATTTT,CASSSGRGIFGNQPQHF
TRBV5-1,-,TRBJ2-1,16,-,TGCGCCAGCAGCTTGGCCCCCGCTAGCTCCTACAATGAGCAGTTCTTC,CASSLAPASSYNEQFF
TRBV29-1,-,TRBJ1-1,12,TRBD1,TGCAGCGGCACGACAGGGGCCACTGAAGCTTTCTTT,CSGTTGATEAFF
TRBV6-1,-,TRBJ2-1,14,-,TGTGCCAGCAGTGTCGAGACCAGGGGTAATGAGCAGTTCTTC,CASSVETRGNEQFF
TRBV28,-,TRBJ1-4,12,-,TGTGCCAGCAGTCGACAGAGGGAAAAACTGTTTTTT,CASSRQREKLFF
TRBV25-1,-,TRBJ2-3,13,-,TGTGCCAGCAGCAGAGGGGCCACAGATACGCAGTATTTT,CASSRGATDTQYF
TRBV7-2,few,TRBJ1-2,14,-,TGTGCCAGCAGCTTAGATCAGGGGATCTATGGCTACACCTTC,CASSLDQGIYGYTF
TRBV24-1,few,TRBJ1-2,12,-,TGTGCCACCAGTGACGGGACCTATGGCTACACCTTC,CATSDGTYGYTF